Shown below are 29 T cell receptor beta chains from a single sample sequenced in a study of blood T cell repertoires in COVID-19. Some clones are missing from TCRdb's copy, which holds only in-frame ones; the method was immunoSEQ multiplex PCR. The table includes about 120,000 clones, about 83% detected once. Source material: peripheral blood. The receptors stem from a man aged 55-75 years with acute or convalescent COVID-19.

This chain joins TRBV4-3 and TRBJ2-1, with D possibly being TRBD2 (6 bases). Trimming pared 4 bases from V and 2 bases from J, leaving 12 bases between. There are 15 residues in the CDR3. The V gene's germline CDR1 is LGHNA and CDR2 YSLEER. This chain's CDR3 is CASSPLRGAYNEQFF. The CDR3 nucleotides read TGCGCCAGCAGCCCCCTGCGGGGCGCCTACAATGAGCAGTTCTTC.

The chain combines TRBV24-1 with TRBJ1-5; the match to TRBD1 covers 9 bases. The CDR3 runs to 16 residues. CDR1 is KGHDR, CDR2 SFDVKD, per germline. V lost 2 bases and J lost 3; bases outside the gene matches: 4. The CDR3, as DNA: TGTGCCACCAGTGATTCTGGGACAGGGAACAATCAGCCCCAGCATTTT. Protein sequence: CATSDSGTGNNQPQHF.

The chain couples TRBV28 to TRBJ2-7; tentatively, D is TRBD1 (6 bases). V lost 8 bases to trimming and J lost 2 bases, with 13 bases between them. In germline, CDR1 is MDHEN, CDR2 SYDVKM. CDR3 length equals 13 residues. This CDR3 is CASLRTVPYEQYF. In DNA, the CDR3 is TGTGCCAGCCTTCGGACAGTACCCTACGAGCAGTACTTC.

This chain uses TRBV6-6 with TRBJ2-5; 10 bases are a match to TRBD2. The CDR3 is 15 residues long. The germline gives CDR1 MNHNY, CDR2 SVGAGI (reference sequence). The junction had 4 bases not matched to a gene; V was cut back by 2 bases and J by 4 bases. DNA for the CDR3: TGTGCCAGCAGTTACGGGGTAGCGGGAGGAGAGACCCAGTACTTC. It encodes CASSYGVAGGETQYF.

J is TRBJ2-6 and V is TRBV18, with TRBD1 matching 8 bases. This CDR3 region has 17 residues. Germline trimming cut 3 bases from V and 0 bases from J; bases unmatched to any gene: 4. Germline loops: CDR1 KGHSH, CDR2 LQKENI. CDR3 loop: CASSPFTGGSGANVLTF. CDR3 nucleotide sequence: TGTGCCAGCTCACCGTTTACAGGGGGCTCTGGGGCCAACGTCCTGACTTTC.

The V call is TRBV12-3 or TRBV12-4, the J call TRBJ1-1, with D tentatively TRBD1 (5 bases). This CDR3 is built from 13 residues. V lost 7 bases and J lost 4, with 13 bases in between. The CDR3 DNA reads as TGTGCCAGCACGGGGGGGATCGGCACTGAAGCTTTCTTT. Amino acids: CASTGGIGTEAFF.

The rearrangement uses TRBV4-3 and TRBJ2-3; D call uncertain. CDR1 LGHNA and CDR2 YSLEER come from the germline V gene. V dropped 1 base and J dropped 3 bases, with 8 bases sitting between them. The CDR3 runs to 14 residues. This chain's CDR3 is CASSQGWATDTQYF. The CDR3 DNA follows: TGCGCCAGCAGCCAAGGTTGGGCGACAGATACGCAGTATTTT.

This rearrangement joins TRBV5-6 to TRBJ2-1; 8 bases are shared with TRBD2. V lost 4 bases and J lost 0; bases outside the gene matches: 3. Germline V lookup: CDR1 SGHDT, CDR2 YYEEEE. The CDR3 length is 15 residues. The CDR3, as DNA: TGTGCCAGCAGCCCGGGGGGGACCTCCTACAATGAGCAGTTCTTC. The encoded protein is CASSPGGTSYNEQFF.

The CDR3, as DNA: TGTGCCAGCAGTCCTGAAGCGGGAGGTGCTGGGGCCAACGTCCTGACTTTC. Protein: CASSPEAGGAGANVLTF. V gene TRBV9 combines with J gene TRBJ2-6, with TRBD2 matching over 9 bases. The V gene's germline CDR1 is SGDLS and CDR2 YYNGEE. The trim removed 5 bases at V and 2 bases at J, leaving 8 bases unmatched. The length of the CDR3 is 17 residues.

The chain joins TRBV28 to TRBJ2-7, with 14 nucleotides matching TRBD2. In germline, CDR1 is MDHEN, CDR2 SYDVKM. Trimming removed 6 bases from V and 4 bases from J; junction bases left unmatched: 8. The CDR3 loop spans 16 amino acids. CDR3 region: CASSPRTSGRSYEQYF. The CDR3 bases are TGTGCCAGCAGCCCCCGGACTAGCGGGAGGTCATACGAGCAGTACTTC.

This clone was seen more than once but under ten times. This chain uses TRBV2 with TRBJ2-7; D ambiguous. V gave up 6 bases and J gave up 3 bases, with 3 bases separating them. This CDR3 region has 10 residues. Per the germline V gene, CDR1 is SNHLY and CDR2 is FYNNEI. CDR3: CASSVYEQYF. DNA of the CDR3: TGTGCCAGCAGCGTCTACGAGCAGTACTTC.

The chain employs TRBV6-2 or TRBV6-3 and TRBJ2-3; D not certain. There are 14 residues in the CDR3. Trimming stripped 5 bases from V and 1 base from J, with 10 bases between. Germline V gene sequence: CDR1 MNHEY, CDR2 SVGEGT. The DNA of the CDR3 is TGTGCCAGCAGTCGCCCGAGCCGCACAGATACGCAGTATTTT. This sequence encodes CASSRPSRTDTQYF.

This clone was counted ten times or more. The chain combines TRBV20-1 with TRBJ2-7, with D possibly matching TRBD1 (6 bases). The CDR3 has 13 residues. Germline V lookup: CDR1 DFQATT, CDR2 SNEGSKA (reference sequence). V was pared by 3 bases and J by 5 bases, with 14 bases between. CDR3 nucleotides: TGCAGTGCTAGTAAGGGGGTCATCGACGAGCAGTACTTC. Its protein is CSASKGVIDEQYF.

This chain joins TRBV10-1 and TRBJ2-1; 9 bases agree with TRBD2. CDR1 is WNHNN and CDR2 is SYGVQD in the germline V gene (reference sequence). V trimming: 1 base; J trimming: 7 bases; junction bases outside the gene matches: 5. This CDR3 contains 15 residues. The CDR3 DNA sequence: TGCGCCAGCAGTGAGTTCGCGGGAGGGAATAATGAGCAGTTCTTC. Its protein product is CASSEFAGGNNEQFF.

The CDR3 here is CAWSVTSQGRAEAFF. In DNA, the CDR3 is TGTGCCTGGAGTGTAACTTCGCAGGGGAGGGCTGAAGCTTTCTTT. The chain links TRBV30 to TRBJ1-1; possible D gene TRBD1, 6 bases. The CDR3 loop spans 15 amino acids. The V end was cut by 0 bases, the J end by 6 bases, with 17 bases between. The germline V gene has CDR1 GTSNPN and CDR2 SVGIG (reference sequence).

The genes are TRBV28 and TRBJ2-2; weak D call: TRBD1 (6 bases). Germline loops: CDR1 MDHEN, CDR2 SYDVKM. This CDR3 has 13 residues. The V end was cut by 9 bases, the J end by 2 bases, with 10 bases between. Here the CDR3 DNA reads TGTGCCAGTCTGGGACAAAACACCGGGGAGCTGTTTTTT. Amino acids: CASLGQNTGELFF.

This sequence joins TRBV19 and TRBJ2-1; 11 bases match TRBD2. The germline V gene encodes CDR1 LNHDA and CDR2 SQIVND (reference sequence). V was clipped by 3 bases and J by 9 bases; unmatched bases: 10. The CDR3 length is 16 residues. The CDR3 DNA is TGTGCCAGTAGTATTCCCTTACTAGCGGGAGCCGGTGAGCAGTTCTTC. Amino acid sequence: CASSIPLLAGAGEQFF.

The J gene is TRBJ1-2, the V gene TRBV2; no firm D call. This CDR3 region has 14 residues. Trimming shortened V by 6 bases and J by 0 bases, and 11 bases separated the two germline ends. Germline CDR1 reads SNHLY; CDR2 reads FYNNEI. The CDR3 protein is CASREPGSNYGYTF. CDR3 DNA: TGTGCCAGCAGAGAGCCCGGGTCTAACTATGGCTACACCTTC.

The chain's CDR3 is CAIREASGGSYEQYF. In nucleotides, the CDR3 is TGTGCCATCAGGGAGGCTAGCGGGGGGTCCTACGAGCAGTACTTC. This chain links TRBV10-3 with TRBJ2-7, with 11 bases matching TRBD2. This CDR3 region has 15 residues. Trimming removed 6 bases from V and 1 base from J; junction bases left unmatched: 5. CDR1 ENHRY and CDR2 SYGVKD come from the germline V gene.

This chain connects TRBV7-9 to TRBJ1-5; the D is unclear. Germline V gives CDR1 SEHNR, CDR2 FQNEAQ (reference sequence). The CDR3 length is 15 residues. V lost 1 base, J lost 3 bases, and 10 bases lay in between. Written as DNA, the CDR3 is TGTGCCAGCAGCTTAGGGGCAGACCCCAATCAGCCCCAGCATTTT. It translates to CASSLGADPNQPQHF. The full variable domain, its missing parts supplied by reference TRBV7-9 and TRBJ1-5, is DTGVSQNPRHKITKRGQNVTFRCDPISEHNRLYWYRQTLGQGPEFLTYFQNEAQLEKSRLLSDRFSAERPKGSFSTLEIQRTEQGDSAMYLCASSLGADPNQPQHFGDGTRLSIL.

A remark on this clone: Compared with germline, one end of the junction differs, possibly owing to a read error. V and J are TRBV28 and TRBJ2-6, with D perhaps TRBD2 (7 bases). Germline-derived CDR1 and CDR2 are MDHEN and SYDVKM. CDR3 length equals 20 residues. For the CDR3, the DNA is TGTGCCAGCAGTGCAATTGGGGGGAGGGGGACGGTTCCTGGGGTCAACGTCCTGACTTTC. It is translated as CASSAIGGRGTVPGVNVLTF.

The chain links TRBV7-2 to TRBJ1-6; D not resolved. Germline values: CDR1 SGHTA, CDR2 FQGNSA. Deletions cut 5 bases from V and 5 bases from J, with 13 bases between. The CDR3 spans 15 residues. CDR3 in amino acids: CASSEQITDNSPLHF. The CDR3 nucleotides read TGTGCCAGCAGCGAACAAATTACCGATAATTCACCCCTCCACTTT.

This chain joins TRBV28 and TRBJ1-1; no clear D. Germline V gene sequence: CDR1 MDHEN, CDR2 SYDVKM. The CDR3 consists of 15 residues. The V end was cut by 1 base, the J end by 0 bases, with 9 bases between. Here the CDR3 DNA reads TGTGCCAGCAGTTTATTGGCCCTTTTGAACACTGAAGCTTTCTTT. This encodes CASSLLALLNTEAFF.

J is TRBJ1-4 and V is TRBV5-1, with 8 positions matching TRBD1. Germline V CDR1 and CDR2: SGHRS, YFSETQ. The CDR3 loop spans 13 amino acids. Trimming cost V 3 bases and J 8 bases; bases outside gene matches: 3. CDR3 in amino acids: CASSSGTGEKLFF. CDR3 bases: TGCGCCAGCAGCTCCGGGACAGGAGAAAAACTGTTTTTT.

This chain uses TRBV6-1 with TRBJ2-2, with D tentatively TRBD1 (5 bases). Germline V gives CDR1 MNHNS, CDR2 SASEGT. Trimming removed 2 bases at V and 5 bases at J, with 12 bases between. The CDR3 extends over 15 amino acids. The CDR3 region has the DNA TGTGCCAGCAGTGAATCGGTGACAGAGACCGGGGAGCTGTTTTTT. The encoded protein is CASSESVTETGELFF.

The V call is TRBV7-8, the J call TRBJ1-4, with TRBD1 identical over 8 bases. The germline CDR1 and CDR2 sequences are SGHVS and FQNEAQ. V was clipped by 7 bases and J by 6 bases; unmatched bases: 4. The CDR3 consists of 13 residues. The DNA for the CDR3 is TGTGCCAGCACCCCGGGACAGGATGAAAAACTGTTTTTT. Protein sequence: CASTPGQDEKLFF.

The V call is TRBV5-4, the J call TRBJ2-7; D is unresolved. Germline V gene lookup returns CDR1 SGHNT and CDR2 YYREEE (reference sequence). The CDR3 spans 13 residues. Trimming took 3 bases from V and 2 from J, leaving 9 bases between them. The CDR3 DNA reads as TGTGCCAGCAGCTCAGGAATCACCTACGAGCAGTACTTC. This translates into CASSSGITYEQYF.

The V call is TRBV5-1, the J call TRBJ1-1, with no clear D. The CDR3 contains 15 residues. Germline-derived CDR1 and CDR2 are SGHRS and YFSETQ. V was cut by 0 bases and J by 1 base, with 10 bases left in between. CDR3 in DNA: TGCGCCAGCAGCTTGGAGGGCGGGAAGAACACTGAAGCTTTCTTT. Protein sequence: CASSLEGGKNTEAFF.

The J gene is TRBJ1-4, the V gene TRBV4-3; D not resolved. This CDR3 has 16 amino acids. Germline lookup yields CDR1 LGHNA and CDR2 YSLEER. Trimming removed 4 bases from V and 0 bases from J, with 12 bases in between. This chain's CDR3 is CASSLGGTATNEKLFF. The DNA for the CDR3 is TGCGCCAGCAGCCTCGGAGGAACAGCAACTAATGAAAAACTGTTTTTT.